This TCR beta chain stems from a study of blood T cell repertoires in COVID-19. Study in general: Samples representing acute and convalescent COVID-19 were sourced from the United States, Italy and Spain. From T cells, B-cell-depleted T cells, or PBMCs came the material, which was cDNA or gDNA.

Seattle patient enrollment occurred during active infection, with longitudinal follow-up thereafter. CDR3 length: 12 amino acids. V gave up 3 bases and J gave up 6 bases; unmatched junction bases: 1. Germline CDR1 reads DFQATT; CDR2 reads SNEGSKA (reference sequence). In the authors' workflow: How many nucleated cells were present was estimated from reference gene primer amplification. Repertoires were generated with immunoSEQ multiplex PCR, while TCRdb's copy carries only in-frame clones and drops some. D and trimming were read from the DNA, whereas the V and J calls and clone size are those reported in that table. This table holds 190,000 or so clones, roughly three quarters found once.

The receptor was isolated from a woman older than 75 with COVID-19, enrolled during active disease. What was sequenced was peripheral blood. This chain connects TRBV20-1 to TRBJ2-1; 8 bases are shared with TRBD1. DNA for the CDR3: TGCAGTGCTAGTGGACAGGGCAATGAGCAGTTCTTC. This translates into CSASGQGNEQFF.